The sample holds many counts of the clone carrying this T cell receptor (beta chain). Antigen unknown. The data derive from a study of blood T cells in healthy people across ages. Study-level findings and limits: Age showed a roughly linear inverse relationship with TCR beta diversity per million T cells.

It was with a sample-barcoded 5' primer and a J-beta primer mix that a second PCR of about 7 to 12 cycles was run. TCRdb redid the calling of the 5' RACE reads with MiXCR, one entry per CDR3 protein. The sample lists more than 700,000 distinct CDR3 sequences; more than 35% were seen once. Every sample yielded at least 7 million isolated PBMCs. The TCR originated in a man older than 75 in good health. The sequenced material came from blood.

The CDR3 DNA sequence: TGTGCCAGCAGCCAACCGGGACTAGCGGTATACAATGAGCAGTTCTTC. Translation: CASSQPGLAVYNEQFF. The rearrangement uses TRBV3-1 and TRBJ2-1; 11 bases fit TRBD2. Trimming removed 2 bases from V and 4 bases from J; junction bases left unmatched: 4. The germline V gene encodes CDR1 LGHDT and CDR2 YNNKEL (reference sequence). This CDR3 spans 16 amino acids.